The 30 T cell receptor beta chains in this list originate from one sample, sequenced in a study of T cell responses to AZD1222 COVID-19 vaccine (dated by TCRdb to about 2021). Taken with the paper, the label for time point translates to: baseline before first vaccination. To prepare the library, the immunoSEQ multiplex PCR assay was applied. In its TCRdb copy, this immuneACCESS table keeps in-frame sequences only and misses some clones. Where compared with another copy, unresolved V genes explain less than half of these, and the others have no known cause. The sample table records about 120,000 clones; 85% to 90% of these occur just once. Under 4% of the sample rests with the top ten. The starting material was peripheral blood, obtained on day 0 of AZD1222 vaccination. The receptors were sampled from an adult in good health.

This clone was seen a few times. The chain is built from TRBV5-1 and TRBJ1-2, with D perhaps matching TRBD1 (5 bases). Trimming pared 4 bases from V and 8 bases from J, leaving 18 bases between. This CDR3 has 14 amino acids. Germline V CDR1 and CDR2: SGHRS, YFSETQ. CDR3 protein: CASSPRATDDGYTF. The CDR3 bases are TGCGCCAGCAGCCCGAGGGCGACAGACGACGGCTACACCTTC.

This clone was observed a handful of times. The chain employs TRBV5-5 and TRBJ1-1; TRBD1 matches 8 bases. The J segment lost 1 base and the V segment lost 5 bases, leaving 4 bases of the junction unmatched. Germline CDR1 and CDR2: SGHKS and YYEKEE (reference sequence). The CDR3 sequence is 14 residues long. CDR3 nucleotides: TGTGCCAGCAGACGGGGACAGGCGAACACTGAAGCTTTCTTT. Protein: CASRRGQANTEAFF.

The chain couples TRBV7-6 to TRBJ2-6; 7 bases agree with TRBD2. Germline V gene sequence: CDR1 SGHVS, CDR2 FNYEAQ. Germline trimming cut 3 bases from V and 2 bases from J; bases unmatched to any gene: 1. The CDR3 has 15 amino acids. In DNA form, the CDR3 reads TGTGCCAGCAGCTTTGGGAGGGCTGGGGCCAACGTCCTGACTTTC. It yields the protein CASSFGRAGANVLTF.

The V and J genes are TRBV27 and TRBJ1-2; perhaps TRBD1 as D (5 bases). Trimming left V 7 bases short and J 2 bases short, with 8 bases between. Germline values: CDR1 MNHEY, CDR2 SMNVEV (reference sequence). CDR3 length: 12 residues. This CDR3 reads CASKGFNYGYTF. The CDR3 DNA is TGTGCCAGCAAGGGGTTCAACTATGGCTACACCTTC.

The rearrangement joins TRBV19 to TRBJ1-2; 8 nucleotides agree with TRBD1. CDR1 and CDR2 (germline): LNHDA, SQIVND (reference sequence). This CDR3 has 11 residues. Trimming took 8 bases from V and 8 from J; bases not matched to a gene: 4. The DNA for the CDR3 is TGTGCCAGTGGACAGGGTCGAGGCTACACCTTC. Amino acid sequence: CASGQGRGYTF.

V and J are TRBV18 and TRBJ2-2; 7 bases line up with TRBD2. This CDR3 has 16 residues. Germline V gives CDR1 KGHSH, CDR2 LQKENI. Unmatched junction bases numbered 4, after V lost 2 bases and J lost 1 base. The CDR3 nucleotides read TGTGCCAGCTCACCAACAAGCGGGATGAACACCGGGGAGCTGTTTTTT. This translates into CASSPTSGMNTGELFF.

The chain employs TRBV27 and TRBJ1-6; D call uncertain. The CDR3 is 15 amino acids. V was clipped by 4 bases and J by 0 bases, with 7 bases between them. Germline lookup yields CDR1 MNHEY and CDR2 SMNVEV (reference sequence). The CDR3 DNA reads TGTGCCAGCAGTTCTGGCCACTCCTATAATTCACCCCTCCACTTT. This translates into CASSSGHSYNSPLHF.

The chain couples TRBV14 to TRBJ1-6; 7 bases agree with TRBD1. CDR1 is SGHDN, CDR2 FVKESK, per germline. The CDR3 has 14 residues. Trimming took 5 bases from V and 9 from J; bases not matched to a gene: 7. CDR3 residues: CASSYRDSSSPLHF. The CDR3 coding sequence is TGTGCCAGCAGCTACCGGGACAGCTCTTCACCCCTCCACTTT. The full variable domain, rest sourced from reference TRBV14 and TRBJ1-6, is EAGVTQFPSHSVIEKGQTVTLRCDPISGHDNLYWYRRVMGKEIKFLLHFVKESKQDESGMPNNRFLAERTGGTYSTLKVQPAELEDSGVYFCASSYRDSSSPLHFGNGTRLTVT.

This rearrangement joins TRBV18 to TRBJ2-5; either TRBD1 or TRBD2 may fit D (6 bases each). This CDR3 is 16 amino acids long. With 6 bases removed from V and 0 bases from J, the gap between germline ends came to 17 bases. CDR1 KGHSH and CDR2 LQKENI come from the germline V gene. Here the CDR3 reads CASSPEGGPYQETQYF. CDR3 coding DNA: TGTGCCAGCTCCCCCGAGGGGGGCCCGTACCAAGAGACCCAGTACTTC.

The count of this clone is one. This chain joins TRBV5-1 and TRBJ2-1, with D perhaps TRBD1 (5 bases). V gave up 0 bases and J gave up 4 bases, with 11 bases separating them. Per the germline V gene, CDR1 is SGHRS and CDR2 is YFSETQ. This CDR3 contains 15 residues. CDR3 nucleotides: TGCGCCAGCAGCTTGGGCCAGGGCCTTTACAATGAGCAGTTCTTC. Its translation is CASSLGQGLYNEQFF.

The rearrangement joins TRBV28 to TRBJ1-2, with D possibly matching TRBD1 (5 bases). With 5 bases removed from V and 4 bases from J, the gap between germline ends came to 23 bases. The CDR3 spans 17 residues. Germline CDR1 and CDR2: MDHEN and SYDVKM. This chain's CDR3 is CASSSVTERGYTYGYTF. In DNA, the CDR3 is TGTGCCAGCAGTAGTGTGACAGAGCGTGGCTATACCTATGGCTACACCTTC.

The CDR3 sequence is CASAGTDTYGYTF. The CDR3 nucleotides read TGTGCCAGCGCCGGGACAGACACCTATGGCTACACCTTC. The J gene is TRBJ1-2, the V gene TRBV2; 7 bases are a match to TRBD1. Unmatched junction bases numbered 7, after V lost 8 bases and J lost 4 bases. Germline V gene sequence: CDR1 SNHLY, CDR2 FYNNEI. The CDR3 sequence is 13 residues long.

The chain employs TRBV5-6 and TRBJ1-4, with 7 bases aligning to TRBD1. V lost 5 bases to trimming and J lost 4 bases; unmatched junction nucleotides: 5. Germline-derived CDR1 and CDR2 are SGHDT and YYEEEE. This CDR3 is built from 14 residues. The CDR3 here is CASSRDSSNEKLFF. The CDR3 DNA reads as TGTGCCAGCAGTCGGGACAGTAGTAATGAAAAACTGTTTTTT.

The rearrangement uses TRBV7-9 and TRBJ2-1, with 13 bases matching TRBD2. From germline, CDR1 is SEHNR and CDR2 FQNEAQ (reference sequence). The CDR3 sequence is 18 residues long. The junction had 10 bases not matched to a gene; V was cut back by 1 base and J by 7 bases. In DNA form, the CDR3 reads TGTGCCAGCAGCTTAGTAGGGACTAGCGGGACGACGGAGAATGAGCAGTTCTTC. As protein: CASSLVGTSGTTENEQFF. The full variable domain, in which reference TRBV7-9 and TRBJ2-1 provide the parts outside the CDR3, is DTGVSQNPRHKITKRGQNVTFRCDPISEHNRLYWYRQTLGQGPEFLTYFQNEAQLEKSRLLSDRFSAERPKGSFSTLEIQRTEQGDSAMYLCASSLVGTSGTTENEQFFGPGTRLTVL.

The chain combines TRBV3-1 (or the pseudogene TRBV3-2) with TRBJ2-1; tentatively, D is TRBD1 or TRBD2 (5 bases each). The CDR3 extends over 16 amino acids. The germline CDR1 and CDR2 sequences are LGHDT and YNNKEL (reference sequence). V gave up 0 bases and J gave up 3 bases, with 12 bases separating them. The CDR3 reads CASSQELVGVYNEQFF. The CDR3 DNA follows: TGTGCCAGCAGCCAAGAACTAGTAGGGGTCTACAATGAGCAGTTCTTC.

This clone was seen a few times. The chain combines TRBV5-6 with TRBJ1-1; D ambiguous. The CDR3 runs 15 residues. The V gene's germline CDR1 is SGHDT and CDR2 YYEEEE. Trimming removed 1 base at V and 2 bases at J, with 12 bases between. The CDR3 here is CASSLFLAVNTEAFF. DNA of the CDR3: TGTGCCAGCAGCTTGTTCTTGGCAGTCAACACTGAAGCTTTCTTT. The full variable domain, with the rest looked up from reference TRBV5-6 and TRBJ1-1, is DAGVTQSPTHLIKTRGQQVTLRCSPKSGHDTVSWYQQALGQGPQFIFQYYEEEERQRGNFPDRFSGHQFPNYSSELNVNALLLGDSALYLCASSLFLAVNTEAFFGQGTRLTVV.

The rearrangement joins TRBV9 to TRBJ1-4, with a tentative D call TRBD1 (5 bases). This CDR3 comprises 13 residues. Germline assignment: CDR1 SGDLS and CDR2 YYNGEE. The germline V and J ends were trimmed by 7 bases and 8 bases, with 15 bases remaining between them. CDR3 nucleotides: TGTGCCAGCGGCCGGGACCTGGGCGAAAAACTGTTTTTT. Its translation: CASGRDLGEKLFF.

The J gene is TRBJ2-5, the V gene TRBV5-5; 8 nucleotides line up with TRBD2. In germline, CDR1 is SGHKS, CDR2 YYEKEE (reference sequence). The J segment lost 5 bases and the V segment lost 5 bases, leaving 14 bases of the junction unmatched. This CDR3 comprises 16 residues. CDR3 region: CASSPAGGTGGETQYF. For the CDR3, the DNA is TGTGCCAGCAGTCCCGCTGGAGGGACGGGAGGGGAGACCCAGTACTTC.

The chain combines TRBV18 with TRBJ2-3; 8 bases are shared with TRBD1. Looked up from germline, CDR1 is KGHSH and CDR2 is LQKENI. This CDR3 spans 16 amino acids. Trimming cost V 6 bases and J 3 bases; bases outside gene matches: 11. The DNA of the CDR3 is TGTGCCAGCTCCTCTACGCCAGGGGGCGAAACAGATACGCAGTATTTT. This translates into CASSSTPGGETDTQYF.

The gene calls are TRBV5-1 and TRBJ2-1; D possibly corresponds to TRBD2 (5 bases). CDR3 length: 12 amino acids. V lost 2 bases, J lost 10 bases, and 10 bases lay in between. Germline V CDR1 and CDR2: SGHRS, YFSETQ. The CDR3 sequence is CASSFGVREQFF. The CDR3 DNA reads TGCGCCAGCAGCTTCGGGGTTAGGGAGCAGTTCTTC.

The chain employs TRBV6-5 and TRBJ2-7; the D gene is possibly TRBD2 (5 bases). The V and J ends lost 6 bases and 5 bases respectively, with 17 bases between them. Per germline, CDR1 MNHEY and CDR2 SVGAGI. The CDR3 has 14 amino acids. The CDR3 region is CASRGAGPPNEQYF. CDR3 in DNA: TGTGCCAGCAGGGGAGCCGGGCCCCCCAACGAGCAGTACTTC.

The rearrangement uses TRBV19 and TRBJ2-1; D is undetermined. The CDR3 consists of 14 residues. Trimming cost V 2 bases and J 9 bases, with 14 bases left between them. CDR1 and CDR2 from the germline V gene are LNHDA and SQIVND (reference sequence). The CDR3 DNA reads TGTGCCAGTAGTATATCCCGGTGGAAGGGTGAGCAGTTCTTC. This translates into CASSISRWKGEQFF.

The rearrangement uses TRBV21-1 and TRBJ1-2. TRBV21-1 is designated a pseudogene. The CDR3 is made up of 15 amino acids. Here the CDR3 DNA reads TGTGCCAGCAGCAAATGCCGCGAGGGCTGGGGCGGCTACACCTTC. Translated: CASSKCREGWGGYTF.

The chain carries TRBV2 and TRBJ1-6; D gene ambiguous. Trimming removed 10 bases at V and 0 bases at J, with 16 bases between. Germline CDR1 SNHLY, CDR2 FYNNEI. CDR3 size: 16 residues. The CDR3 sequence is CATRGRAPSYNSPLHF. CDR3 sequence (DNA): TGTGCCACCCGAGGGAGGGCCCCCTCCTATAATTCACCCCTCCACTTT.

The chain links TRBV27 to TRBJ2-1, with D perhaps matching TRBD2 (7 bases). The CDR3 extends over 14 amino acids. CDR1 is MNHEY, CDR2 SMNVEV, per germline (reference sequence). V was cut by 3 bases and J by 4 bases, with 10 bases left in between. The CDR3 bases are TGTGCCAGCAGTTTGCGGGGGCTTTACAATGAGCAGTTCTTC. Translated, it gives CASSLRGLYNEQFF.

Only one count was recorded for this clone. The CDR3 sequence is CSASAQPYGYTF. The CDR3 nucleotides read TGCAGTGCTAGTGCCCAGCCCTATGGCTACACCTTC. This chain joins TRBV20-1 and TRBJ1-2; the D is unclear. The CDR3 runs 12 residues. Trimming removed 3 bases at V and 4 bases at J, with 9 bases between. The germline gives CDR1 DFQATT, CDR2 SNEGSKA (reference sequence).

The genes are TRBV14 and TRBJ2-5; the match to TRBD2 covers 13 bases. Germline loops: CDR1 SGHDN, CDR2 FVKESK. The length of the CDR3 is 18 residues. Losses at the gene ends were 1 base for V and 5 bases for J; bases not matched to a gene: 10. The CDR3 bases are TGTGCCAGCAGCCAAGGAACAACTAGCGGGGGGGCCGACGAGACCCAGTACTTC. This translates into CASSQGTTSGGADETQYF.

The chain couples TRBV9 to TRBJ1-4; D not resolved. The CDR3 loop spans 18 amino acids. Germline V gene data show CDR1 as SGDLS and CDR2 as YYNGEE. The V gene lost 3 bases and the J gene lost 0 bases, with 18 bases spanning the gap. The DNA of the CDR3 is TGTGCCAGCAGCGATTCTCGAGGCGACGCAGCAACTAATGAAAAACTGTTTTTT. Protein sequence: CASSDSRGDAATNEKLFF.

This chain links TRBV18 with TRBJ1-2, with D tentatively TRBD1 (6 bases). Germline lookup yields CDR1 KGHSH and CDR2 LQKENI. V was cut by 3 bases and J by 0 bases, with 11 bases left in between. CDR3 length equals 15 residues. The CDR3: CASSPQTGPNYGYTF. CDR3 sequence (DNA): TGTGCCAGCTCACCTCAGACAGGCCCTAACTATGGCTACACCTTC.

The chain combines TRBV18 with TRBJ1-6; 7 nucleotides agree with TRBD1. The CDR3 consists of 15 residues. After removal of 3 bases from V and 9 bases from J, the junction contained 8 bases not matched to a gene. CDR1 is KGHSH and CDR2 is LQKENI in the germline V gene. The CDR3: CASSPRGDEISPLHF. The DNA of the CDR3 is TGTGCCAGCTCACCCAGGGGGGATGAGATTTCACCCCTCCACTTT.